The source of this T cell receptor (beta chain) is a study of blood T cell repertoires in COVID-19. Study as a whole: The samples span acute and convalescent COVID-19 from the United States, Italy and Spain.

Donors were grouped by their self-reported clinical history. As processed by the authors: Nucleated cell number was recorded as an estimate derived from reference gene primer amplification. Using immunoSEQ multiplex PCR, the repertoire was profiled, and TCRdb retains in-frame clones only, with some absent. V, J and clone size reflect that table, while D and trimming were determined from the DNA. The sample includes roughly 150,000 clones, roughly 84% seen only once; the top ten take over 4%. The germline V gene has CDR1 MNHEY and CDR2 SVGAGI. The length of the CDR3 is 15 residues. Germline trimming cut 5 bases from V and 4 bases from J; bases unmatched to any gene: 11.

The specimen sequenced was PBMCs or T cells enriched from blood (not recorded which). This TCR was sampled from a man between 65 and 85 years old who had been exposed to COVID-19. This rearrangement joins TRBV6-5 to TRBJ2-7, with TRBD2 matching 7 bases. CDR3 protein: CASSPPGGGPYEQYF. The CDR3 nucleotides read TGTGCCAGCAGTCCTCCGGGGGGAGGGCCATACGAGCAGTACTTC.